This entry lists 21 T cell receptor beta chains sequenced from one sample in a study of cytomegalovirus exposure and HLA in healthy donors. Both 60 Vbeta primers and 13 Jbeta primers went into the PCR. The repertoire was sequenced with immunoSEQ multiplex PCR; TCRdb's copy has only in-frame clones and lacks some. The sample has fewer than 200,000 clones, roughly 70% seen once. Sequenced sample: PBMCs. The receptors originated from a woman in her fifties or sixties in good health and CMV-seropositive.

This chain joins TRBV10-3 and TRBJ2-7; 11 bases agree with TRBD2. The V gene end was trimmed by 4 bases and the J gene end by 0 bases; junction bases not matched to a gene: 5. Germline V gene data show CDR1 as ENHRY and CDR2 as SYGVKD. The CDR3 length is 16 residues. This CDR3 is CAISVKTSGNSYEQYF. As DNA, the CDR3 is TGTGCCATCAGTGTTAAGACTAGCGGGAACTCCTACGAGCAGTACTTC.

With regard to this clone: The same CDR3 is also encoded by other DNA sequences in this sample. J is TRBJ1-3 and V is TRBV7-9; TRBD1 matches at 7 bases. Trimming took 4 bases from V and 4 from J; bases not matched to a gene: 4. Germline CDR1 reads SEHNR; CDR2 reads FQNEAQ (reference sequence). The CDR3 sequence is 14 residues long. DNA of the CDR3: TGTGCCAGCAGCTCAACAGGGGTAGGAAACACCATATATTTT. Translation: CASSSTGVGNTIYF.

The chain employs TRBV18 and TRBJ1-2, with 8 bases aligning to TRBD1. The CDR3 spans 16 residues. The V segment lost 6 bases and the J segment 4 bases; nucleotides outside the gene matches: 13. Germline CDR1 is KGHSH and CDR2 is LQKENI. CDR3 region: CASSLDRGPLGYGYTF. As DNA, the CDR3 is TGTGCCAGCTCCCTCGACAGGGGCCCCCTAGGCTATGGCTACACCTTC.

The rearrangement joins TRBV4-1 to TRBJ1-1; D is perhaps TRBD1 (5 bases). Deletions cut 4 bases from V and 4 bases from J, with 19 bases between. Per the germline V gene, CDR1 is MGHRA and CDR2 is YSYEKL. The CDR3 covers 16 residues. CDR3 nucleotide sequence: TGCGCCAGCAGCCTGCCCCCAGGGTGGCTCCCCACTGAAGCTTTCTTT. This encodes CASSLPPGWLPTEAFF.

The V and J genes are TRBV6-5 and TRBJ2-1, with unresolved D. The germline V gene encodes CDR1 MNHEY and CDR2 SVGAGI. V lost 6 bases and J lost 7, with 7 bases in between. This CDR3 has 11 residues. The CDR3 here is CASSERNEQFF. The CDR3 DNA reads TGTGCCAGCAGCGAGAGAAATGAGCAGTTCTTC.

This chain uses TRBV25-1 with TRBJ1-5, with D maybe TRBD1 (5 bases). The V and J ends lost 5 bases and 5 bases respectively, with 10 bases between them. The CDR3 covers 13 residues. Germline V gene data show CDR1 as MGHDK and CDR2 as SYGVNS. CDR3 amino acids: CASSMGGDQPQHF. CDR3 DNA: TGTGCCAGCAGTATGGGAGGGGATCAGCCCCAGCATTTT.

The J gene is TRBJ2-2, the V gene TRBV9; 7 nucleotides agree with TRBD1. V trimming: 4 bases; J trimming: 3 bases; junction bases outside the gene matches: 6. CDR3 size: 15 residues. Germline V CDR1 and CDR2: SGDLS, YYNGEE. Here the CDR3 reads CASSTQGRDTGELFF. CDR3 coding DNA: TGTGCCAGCAGCACACAGGGGCGCGACACCGGGGAGCTGTTTTTT.

The rearrangement uses TRBV2 and TRBJ1-1, with a tentative D call TRBD1 (6 bases). The V end was cut by 4 bases, the J end by 3 bases, with 12 bases between. The CDR3 is 14 amino acids. Germline V gene data show CDR1 as SNHLY and CDR2 as FYNNEI. The CDR3 loop is CASSGTARDTEAFF. The DNA for the CDR3 is TGTGCCAGCAGTGGGACAGCCCGAGACACTGAAGCTTTCTTT.

The chain has TRBV9 and TRBJ1-1, with D tentatively TRBD1 (5 bases). The CDR3 extends over 14 amino acids. The V gene lost 4 bases and the J gene lost 0 bases, with 10 bases spanning the gap. Germline loops: CDR1 SGDLS, CDR2 YYNGEE. The CDR3, as DNA: TGTGCCAGCAGCCCGGGGGTCATGAACACTGAAGCTTTCTTT. The encoded protein is CASSPGVMNTEAFF.

The CDR3 DNA is TGTGCCAGCAGTGACCTTGGTCCGGGAAGCAGGGAGACCCAGTACTTC. As protein: CASSDLGPGSRETQYF. This chain uses TRBV6-4 with TRBJ2-5, with D maybe TRBD2 (5 bases). The germline CDR1 and CDR2 sequences are MRHNA and SNTAGT. This CDR3 region has 16 residues. Trimming removed 2 bases from V and 5 bases from J, with 18 bases in between.

This clone was counted a single time. The chain is built from TRBV5-1 and TRBJ2-5; tentative D call: TRBD2 (5 bases). CDR3 size: 14 residues. Germline V CDR1 and CDR2: SGHRS, YFSETQ. Trimming left V 0 bases short and J 2 bases short, with 8 bases between. The CDR3 loop is CASSLDSGQETQYF. The CDR3 DNA is TGCGCCAGCAGCTTGGATTCGGGACAAGAGACCCAGTACTTC.

The chain employs TRBV7-6 and TRBJ2-7, with 9 bases that match TRBD2. V lost 5 bases to trimming and J lost 2 bases; unmatched junction nucleotides: 7. This CDR3 has 15 residues. CDR1 is SGHVS, CDR2 FNYEAQ, per germline. This chain's CDR3 is CASSPHPSGTYEQYF. DNA of the CDR3: TGTGCCAGCAGCCCTCACCCTAGCGGGACCTACGAGCAGTACTTC.

J is TRBJ2-2 and V is TRBV5-1; tentative D call: TRBD2 (5 bases). This CDR3 region has 14 residues. V was trimmed by 2 bases and J by 7 bases, leaving 12 bases between them. Germline CDR1 is SGHRS and CDR2 is YFSETQ. The CDR3 coding sequence is TGCGCCAGCAGCTTTGCTAGCACGGACGGGGAGCTGTTTTTT. Translating gives CASSFASTDGELFF.

This clone appeared once. The chain joins TRBV5-4 to TRBJ2-4, with 9 bases identical to TRBD1. The CDR3 is 16 residues long. CDR1 and CDR2 (germline): SGHNT, YYREEE (reference sequence). V was clipped by 0 bases and J by 2 bases; unmatched bases: 3. The CDR3 here is CASSLGTGASKNIQYF. The CDR3 coding sequence is TGTGCCAGCAGCTTGGGGACAGGGGCGTCCAAAAACATTCAGTACTTC.

CDR3 DNA sequence: TGTGCCAGCAGTATAAAGCGGGGGGGCACAGATACGCAGTATTTT. As protein: CASSIKRGGTDTQYF. J is TRBJ2-3 and V is TRBV2, with 9 bases fitting TRBD2. CDR3 size: 15 residues. Losses at the gene ends were 5 bases for V and 1 base for J; bases not matched to a gene: 4. Germline V gene sequence: CDR1 SNHLY, CDR2 FYNNEI.

This chain joins TRBV19 and TRBJ2-3; 7 bases agree with TRBD2. The V gene's germline CDR1 is LNHDA and CDR2 SQIVND (reference sequence). V shed 8 bases and J 2 bases; nucleotides not matched to a gene: 7. This CDR3 contains 14 residues. The CDR3 sequence is CASGAGIVTDTQYF. CDR3 nucleotides: TGTGCCAGTGGAGCGGGGATAGTCACAGATACGCAGTATTTT.

This clone occurred once. The rearrangement joins TRBV11-3 to TRBJ2-6; TRBD1 matches at 7 bases. The germline V gene encodes CDR1 SGHNT and CDR2 YENEEA. V trimming: 5 bases; J trimming: 2 bases; junction bases outside the gene matches: 0. The CDR3 length is 14 residues. The CDR3 nucleotides are TGTGCCAGCAGCCAGGGGGCTGGGGCCAACGTCCTGACTTTC. Translating gives CASSQGAGANVLTF.

The chain joins TRBV5-1 to TRBJ2-7, with 9 positions matching TRBD1. CDR3 length equals 15 residues. Trimming took 0 bases from V and 6 from J; bases not matched to a gene: 7. CDR1 is SGHRS, CDR2 YFSETQ, per germline. CDR3 nucleotide sequence: TGCGCCAGCAGCTTGGATCGGGACAGGGTTGGCGAGCAGTACTTC. This encodes CASSLDRDRVGEQYF.

The chain employs TRBV19 and TRBJ1-5; D is unclear. Germline-derived CDR1 and CDR2 are LNHDA and SQIVND (reference sequence). CDR3 length: 17 residues. V was clipped by 5 bases and J by 0 bases, with 17 bases between them. CDR3 amino acids: CASSPGPGSGSNQPQHF. CDR3 coding DNA: TGTGCCAGTAGTCCGGGCCCGGGGAGTGGTAGCAATCAGCCCCAGCATTTT.

Judged by abundance, this clone is medium-sized. In the same sample, other DNA sequences code for this CDR3. The chain joins TRBV19 to TRBJ2-1, with D hard to call. The CDR3 consists of 12 residues. V was clipped by 3 bases and J by 4 bases, with 4 bases between them. Germline V gene data show CDR1 as LNHDA and CDR2 as SQIVND (reference sequence). The CDR3 region has the DNA TGTGCCAGTAGTATCCCTTACAATGAGCAGTTCTTC. It translates to CASSIPYNEQFF.

The rearrangement links TRBV19 to TRBJ1-2, with TRBD1 matching 10 bases. Germline lookup yields CDR1 LNHDA and CDR2 SQIVND (reference sequence). The CDR3 spans 15 residues. V dropped 6 bases and J dropped 8; count of bases not matched to a gene: 12. The CDR3 nucleotides are TGTGCCAGTAGCGACAGGGGGCTGACCTCGGGAGGCTACACCTTC. It yields the protein CASSDRGLTSGGYTF.